This TCR beta chain emerged from a study of blood T cell repertoires in COVID-19. Study-wide background: The United States, Italy and Spain provided the acute and convalescent COVID-19 samples. The analysed material was cDNA or gDNA that came from T cells, B-cell-depleted T cells, or PBMCs.

The Seattle patients joined while their infection was active and were tracked longitudinally afterward. Germline V gene lookup returns CDR1 SGHVS and CDR2 FNYEAQ. V was clipped by 5 bases and J by 0 bases, with 11 bases between them. The length of the CDR3 is 15 residues. The table lists this clone with a few counts. Original processing methods: Reference gene primer amplification gave nucleated cell count estimates. Profiled with immunoSEQ multiplex PCR; TCRdb holds only in-frame clones, not every one. The DNA was the basis for D and trimming; V, J and clone size are from that table. The sample consists of approximately 70,000 clones, roughly nine tenths of them appearing once.

The chain joins TRBV7-6 to TRBJ1-5; TRBD1 is a possible D gene (5 bases). Source material: peripheral blood. The receptor's source is a man aged 40-49 years with COVID-19, enrolled during active disease. In DNA, the CDR3 is TGTGCCAGCAGCGTAGACAGTTATAGCAATCAGCCCCAGCATTTT. Amino acids: CASSVDSYSNQPQHF.